Listed below are T cell receptor beta chains from one sample, sequenced in a study of a mutant IDH1 vaccine in newly diagnosed glioma. This table comes from immunoSEQ multiplex PCR, and its TCRdb copy is limited to in-frame clones, with some not included. The table lists around 100,000 clones, roughly 87% of them singletons. This sample comprised PBMCs, obtained from a glioma patient treated with radiotherapy, temozolomide or both. Receptors were obtained from a man aged 35-49 years with glioma. Some clones in this sample may be carry-over from other donors' samples. Each CDR3 is given with its conserved first and last residue. A D gene is named only where the DNA matches it firmly. Clone size is not always given. Where it is, it says once, few, many or a class for expanded clones.

cdr3_length	v_call	d_call	clone_size	j_call	cdr3_nt	cdr3_aa
15	TRBV30	TRBD1	.	TRBJ1-5	TGTGCCTGGAGGGGGACAGGGGCTAGCAATCAGCCCCAGCATTTT	CAWRGTGASNQPQHF
16	TRBV4-2	.	once	TRBJ1-2	TGTGCCAGCAGCCAAGATCCCGGCAACCCCGTCTATGGCTACACCTTC	CASSQDPGNPVYGYTF
18	TRBV5-1	TRBD1	.	TRBJ2-5	TGCGCCAGCAGCTTGGCGGGTTTCGGGACAGGGGGCTCAGAGACCCAGTACTTC	CASSLAGFGTGGSETQYF
14	TRBV6-5	.	.	TRBJ1-2	TGTGCCAGCAGTTACGGTCAGTGGAGCTATGGCTACACCTTC	CASSYGQWSYGYTF
16	TRBV6-5	.	.	TRBJ2-2	TGTGCCAGCAGTTACCAGGGAACCGCGAACACCGGGGAGCTGTTTTTT	CASSYQGTANTGELFF
15	TRBV5-1	TRBD1	once	TRBJ1-6	TGCGCCAGCAGCTTAACAGGGGAGCTAAATTCACCCCTCCACTTT	CASSLTGELNSPLHF
13	TRBV10-1	.	.	TRBJ2-5	TGCGCCAGCAGTGGAGCCCCCACGGAGACCCAGTACTTC	CASSGAPTETQYF
14	TRBV10-3	.	.	TRBJ2-4	TGTGCCATCAGTGGGGAATTAGCCAAAAACATTCAGTACTTC	CAISGELAKNIQYF
15	TRBV5-1	.	once	TRBJ2-1	TGCGCCAGCAGCCTAGAAGGGACCGCCGCGGCCGAGCAGTTCTTC	CASSLEGTAAAEQFF
17	TRBV29-1	TRBD2	.	TRBJ2-2	TGCAGCGTTGGTCGTCTAGCGGGGGCCTTGAACACCGGGGAGCTGTTTTTT	CSVGRLAGALNTGELFF
15	TRBV6-5	.	.	TRBJ1-1	TGTGCCAGCATTCTCAGTGGGGGACATAACACTGAAGCTTTCTTT	CASILSGGHNTEAFF
15	TRBV9	TRBD2	.	TRBJ2-3	TGTGCCAGCAGCCCCAGGGGAGCGGGGGTAGATACGCAGTATTTT	CASSPRGAGVDTQYF
15	TRBV2	TRBD1	few	TRBJ2-7	TGTGCCAGCAGCAGGAGACAGGGGCCCAACTACGAGCAGTACTTC	CASSRRQGPNYEQYF
14	TRBV13	TRBD1	.	TRBJ2-1	TGTGCCAGCTTCTGGGGACAGAAAAACAATGAGCAGTTCTTC	CASFWGQKNNEQFF
15	TRBV7-9	.	.	TRBJ1-4	TGTGCCAGCAGCTTAGTGAGCCAGGGTTTCGGAAAACTGTTTTTT	CASSLVSQGFGKLFF
13	TRBV5-1	.	.	TRBJ2-2	TGCGCCAGCAGGGTCAAGGGGCCCGGGGAGCTGTTTTTT	CASRVKGPGELFF
15	TRBV7-2	TRBD1	.	TRBJ1-4	TGTGCCAGCAGCTGGACAGGATTTGACGGTGAAAAACTGTTTTTT	CASSWTGFDGEKLFF
15	TRBV6-5	.	.	TRBJ1-6	TGTGCCAGCAGCCAAGCAGGGGACTCCGGGTCACCCCTCCACTTT	CASSQAGDSGSPLHF
13	TRBV19	.	.	TRBJ1-4	TGTGCCAGCCAAGGCCTTCTTAATGAAAAACTGTTTTTT	CASQGLLNEKLFF
17	TRBV5-1	.	.	TRBJ2-3	TGCGCCAGCACCCTGGTAGGGGGGGGGCCCCTCACAGATACGCAGTATTTT	CASTLVGGGPLTDTQYF
15	TRBV7-9	.	.	TRBJ2-5	TGTGCCAGCAGTTTGATCTGGGCCCCCCAAGAGACCCAGTACTTC	CASSLIWAPQETQYF
11	TRBV30	.	.	TRBJ2-7	TGTGCCTGGAGGGGGCACTACGAGCAGTACTTC	CAWRGHYEQYF
14	TRBV15	.	.	TRBJ1-5	TGTGCCACCAGCATCTCCGTCGGGGCCCAGCCCCAGCATTTT	CATSISVGAQPQHF
13	TRBV29-1	TRBD1	.	TRBJ2-7	TGCAGCGTTGCTAACAGGGGCTGGAACGAGCAGTACTTC	CSVANRGWNEQYF
13	TRBV25-1	.	.	TRBJ1-1	TGTGCCAGCAGTGAAATAGGGCGTCCTGAAGCTTTCTTT	CASSEIGRPEAFF
15	TRBV6-1	.	.	TRBJ1-4	TGTGCCAGCAGTGTCCAGCCCACAACTAATGAAAAACTGTTTTTT	CASSVQPTTNEKLFF
14	TRBV19	TRBD1	.	TRBJ2-5	TGTGCCAGTAGTCAAAGACAGGGAAGAGAGACCCAGTACTTC	CASSQRQGRETQYF
15	TRBV18	.	.	TRBJ1-1	TGTGCCAGCTCACGCAAGACAGGAGGTAACACTGAAGCTTTCTTT	CASSRKTGGNTEAFF
16	TRBV5-1	.	.	TRBJ1-6	TGCGCCAGCAGCCCCATGGCAGGCCGACTTAATTCACCCCTCCACTTT	CASSPMAGRLNSPLHF
16	TRBV30	TRBD2	.	TRBJ2-3	TGTGCCTGGAGTGTCCTCCCGGGGGGGGATCAAGATACGCAGTATTTT	CAWSVLPGGDQDTQYF
12	TRBV29-1	.	.	TRBJ1-2	TGCAGCGTACATACCCAACTGGGTGGCTACACCTTC	CSVHTQLGGYTF
13	TRBV2	.	.	TRBJ1-1	TGTGCCAGCAGTGGACAGTTGAACACTGAAGCTTTCTTT	CASSGQLNTEAFF
16	TRBV10-2	.	.	TRBJ1-2	TGCGCCAGCAGTGAGTCCGGGACACGTCAGAAAAATGGCTACACCTTC	CASSESGTRQKNGYTF
15	TRBV12-5	TRBD2	few	TRBJ2-3	TGTGCTAGTGGACCCAGCGGGGCCCTCGTTCGTACGCAGTATTTT	CASGPSGALVRTQYF
11	TRBV30	.	.	TRBJ2-7	TGTGCCTGGAGTCTCCGCAACGAGCAGTACTTC	CAWSLRNEQYF
13	TRBV29-1	.	.	TRBJ1-1	TGCAGCGTTGTCGGCGGGACCAGCACTGAAGCTTTCTTT	CSVVGGTSTEAFF
12	TRBV4-1	.	.	TRBJ1-4	TGCGCCAGCAGCCACCGATTGGAAAAACTGTTTTTT	CASSHRLEKLFF
16	TRBV19	.	.	TRBJ2-2	TGTGCCAGTAGCGCTGCGTTGGGGGTCGGGACCGGGGAGCTGTTTTTT	CASSAALGVGTGELFF
15	TRBV4-1	.	.	TRBJ1-3	TGCGCCAGCAGCCAAGTTCGGGGCTCTGGAAACACCATATATTTT	CASSQVRGSGNTIYF
15	TRBV27	.	.	TRBJ2-7	TGTGCCAGCAGTTCGCTCCGGGGCATCTCCTACGAGCAGTACTTC	CASSSLRGISYEQYF
13	TRBV10-1	.	large	TRBJ1-1	TGCGCCGCAAATCCATGGACGAACACTGAAGCTTTCTTT	CAANPWTNTEAFF
15	TRBV7-2	.	.	TRBJ2-6	TGTGCCAGCAGCTGGACCGCCTCTGGGGCCAACGTCCTGACTTTC	CASSWTASGANVLTF
13	TRBV14	.	.	TRBJ2-3	TGTGCCAGCAGCCAAGAGGGCGGGCGGGCGCAGTATTTT	CASSQEGGRAQYF
15	TRBV5-6	TRBD1	.	TRBJ1-1	TGTGCCAGCAGCTTGCGGGACAGGTCAGTCACTGAAGCTTTCTTT	CASSLRDRSVTEAFF
15	TRBV5-1	.	once	TRBJ2-7	TGCGCCAGCAGCTTGGGGACTAATGATGCCTACGAGCAGTACTTC	CASSLGTNDAYEQYF
14	TRBV6-5	.	.	TRBJ1-2	TGTGCCAGCAGTATGACAGAAATGTCCTATGGCTACACCTTC	CASSMTEMSYGYTF
13	TRBV19	.	once	TRBJ2-3	TGTGCCAGTAGTCTACAGGCTTTAGATACGCAGTATTTT	CASSLQALDTQYF
12	TRBV4-1	.	.	TRBJ2-1	TGCGCCAGCAGGGACGGATACAATGAGCAGTTCTTC	CASRDGYNEQFF
16	TRBV29-1	TRBD2	once	TRBJ2-3	TGCAGCGTTGAAGTTCTTGCGGGGGGTACCACAGATACGCAGTATTTT	CSVEVLAGGTTDTQYF
15	TRBV6-5	.	.	TRBJ2-5	TGTGCCAGCAGTTACCCGACGACTAGGGGAGAGACCCAGTACTTC	CASSYPTTRGETQYF
12	TRBV2	.	.	TRBJ1-1	TGTGCCAGCAGTTCGGACGCTAATGAAGCTTTCTTT	CASSSDANEAFF
12	TRBV2	.	.	TRBJ1-4	TGTGCCAGCAGGGGGAGCGATGAAAAACTGTTTTTT	CASRGSDEKLFF